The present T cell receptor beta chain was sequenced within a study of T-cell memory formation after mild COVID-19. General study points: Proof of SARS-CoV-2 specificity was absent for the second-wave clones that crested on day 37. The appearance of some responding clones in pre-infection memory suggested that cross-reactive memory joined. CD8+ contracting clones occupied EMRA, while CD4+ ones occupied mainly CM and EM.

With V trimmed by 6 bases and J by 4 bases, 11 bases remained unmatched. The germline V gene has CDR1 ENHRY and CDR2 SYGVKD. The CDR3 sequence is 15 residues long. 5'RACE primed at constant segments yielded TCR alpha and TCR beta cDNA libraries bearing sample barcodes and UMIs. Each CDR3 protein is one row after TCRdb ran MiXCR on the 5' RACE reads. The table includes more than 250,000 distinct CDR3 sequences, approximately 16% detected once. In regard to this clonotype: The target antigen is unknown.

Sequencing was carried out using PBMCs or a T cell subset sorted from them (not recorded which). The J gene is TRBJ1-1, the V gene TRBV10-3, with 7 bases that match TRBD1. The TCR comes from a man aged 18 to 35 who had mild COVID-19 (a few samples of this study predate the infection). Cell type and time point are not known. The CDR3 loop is CAISRQGQGITEAFF. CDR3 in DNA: TGTGCCATCAGCCGACAGGGACAAGGTATCACTGAAGCTTTCTTT.